A single T cell receptor (beta chain) is shown here with its context. Its target is not known. Clones were sequenced by immunoSEQ multiplex PCR, and TCRdb holds only the in-frame ones, with some missing. The sample includes tens of thousands of clones, around 93% seen only once; the top ten take 1.5% to 2.5%. This entry is derived from a study of graft-versus-host responses after intestinal transplantation. In the study overall: Each recipient received a multivisceral, liver-intestinal, or isolated intestinal graft. For approximately three years after anti-thymocyte globulin induction, all recipients took tacrolimus and steroids.

V lost 3 bases and J lost 4; bases outside the gene matches: 16. CDR3 length equals 19 residues. From germline, CDR1 is SGDLS and CDR2 YYNGEE. Study observations and caveats: Among circulating GvH clones, peak levels were associated with early post-transplant declines in HvG clones. Individuals who had graft-donor T cell macrochimerism had allografts that showed high graft-versus-host to host-versus-graft clonal ratios.

The starting material was unstimulated CD8+ T cells sorted from spleen or lymph node cells, obtained before intestinal transplant. The chain has TRBV9 and TRBJ2-3, with TRBD2 matching 11 bases. This receptor was taken from a human donor who received an intestinal transplant. CDR3 DNA: TGTGCCAGCAGCGGAACCGGGACTAGCGGCTTAGATGGGGCAGATACGCAGTATTTT. Amino acids: CASSGTGTSGLDGADTQYF.